The present T cell receptor (beta chain) was sequenced within a study of identical twins. The study's findings and limits: Twin pairs' shared out-of-frame alpha sequences were enriched in low generation probability. The study found weaker excess twin sharing in beta out-of-frame sequences.

Trimming shortened V by 5 bases and J by 0 bases, and 14 bases separated the two germline ends. The CDR3 totals 16 residues. Template switching introduced a universal primer site, and the cDNA bore unique molecular identifiers. TCRdb re-analysed the 5' RACE reads in MiXCR, keeping a single row per CDR3 protein. The sample lists hundreds of thousands of distinct CDR3 sequences, over 8.5% seen once, with 0.98% in the top ten. Points on this clonotype: Its antigen is not known.

In addition, the sample was reused for a study of yellow fever vaccine responses in identical twins.

Sequencing input: PBMCs. This TCR derives from a woman younger than 35 in good health. This chain joins TRBV12-3 or TRBV12-4 and TRBJ2-4; D call uncertain. DNA of the CDR3: TGTGCCAGCAGTCGGACGGACCAAGGAGCCAAAAACATTCAGTACTTC. Protein: CASSRTDQGAKNIQYF.